The 17 T cell receptor beta chains below were found in one sample sequenced in a study of regulatory T cells in long-lasting Graves disease. Construction of TCR beta libraries relied on iRepertoire HTBI primers and on Arm-PCR targeting CDR3 regions. TCRdb processed the multiplex PCR reads anew with MiXCR; each CDR3 protein has one entry. The sample comprises approximately 350,000 distinct CDR3 sequences, 12% of which are singletons, and under 20% rests with the top ten. The time point was: newly diagnosed GD, antithyroid drugs for less than 3 months. From PBMCs, RNA was extracted and then used to make the TCR library. This sample was shared with a second study, whose subject was T cells in Graves' hyperthyroidism and ophthalmopathy.

The sequencing used peripheral blood mononuclear cells (PBMCs), collected at new diagnosis, from a patient treated with antithyroid drugs. The receptors were sampled from a woman under 30 with Graves disease.

On this clonotype itself: Just one base apart from a much larger clone, this may be a read error. This rearrangement joins TRBV2 to TRBJ1-3; no clear D gene. V lost 8 bases, J lost 0 bases, and 5 bases lay in between. The CDR3 sequence is 12 residues long. The germline V gene encodes CDR1 SNHLY and CDR2 FYNNEI. Here the CDR3 reads CASRLSGNTIYF. CDR3 nucleotides: TGTGCCAGCCGTCTCTCTGGAAACACCATATATTTT.

This clonotype was recorded many times. This sequence joins TRBV28 and TRBJ2-5; tentatively, D is TRBD2 (6 bases). The germline CDR1 and CDR2 sequences are MDHEN and SYDVKM. V lost 6 bases and J lost 4, with 18 bases in between. The CDR3 length is 15 residues. The DNA of the CDR3 is TGTGCCAGCAGCCTGGGCGTCGCGGAGGGAGAGACCCAGTACTTC. As protein: CASSLGVAEGETQYF.

This clonotype showed up many times. This chain connects TRBV30 to TRBJ2-7, with D perhaps matching TRBD1 or TRBD2 (5 bases each). V gave up 5 bases and J gave up 2 bases, with 19 bases separating them. The CDR3 extends over 15 amino acids. The germline gives CDR1 GTSNPN, CDR2 SVGIG (reference sequence). The CDR3 DNA reads TGTGCCTGGGAATCCTGGGAGACAGAGCCCTACGAGCAGTACTTC. Translation: CAWESWETEPYEQYF.

In its sample, this clonotype was seen a few times. This sequence joins TRBV7-3 and TRBJ2-1; no clear D gene. Germline CDR1 is SGHTA and CDR2 is FQGTGA. This CDR3 is 12 amino acids long. Trimming took 3 bases from V and 10 from J, leaving 10 bases between them. The CDR3 spells CASSFLGGEQFF. In DNA form, the CDR3 reads TGTGCCAGCAGCTTCCTAGGTGGAGAGCAGTTCTTC.

The rearrangement links TRBV6-2 or TRBV6-3 to TRBJ2-5; TRBD2 agrees at 12 bases. Trimming removed 6 bases from V and 4 bases from J; junction bases left unmatched: 6. In germline, CDR1 is MNHEY, CDR2 SVGEGT. This CDR3 has 15 amino acids. CDR3 sequence (DNA): TGTGCCAGCAGGAGACTAGCGGGAGTGAGAGAGACCCAGTACTTC. Translated: CASRRLAGVRETQYF.

This clonotype was counted ten times or more. The rearrangement links TRBV6-1 to TRBJ1-5, with D perhaps matching TRBD1 (6 bases). CDR1 and CDR2 (germline): MNHNS, SASEGT. The V gene lost 3 bases and the J gene lost 4 bases, with 13 bases spanning the gap. CDR3 length: 15 residues. The CDR3 is CASSDPDRPNQPQHF. CDR3 sequence (DNA): TGTGCCAGCAGTGACCCGGACAGACCTAATCAGCCCCAGCATTTT.

V and J are TRBV19 and TRBJ1-4; possibly TRBD1 for D (6 bases). Germline lookup yields CDR1 LNHDA and CDR2 SQIVND (reference sequence). This CDR3 has 15 amino acids. Trimming stripped 2 bases from V and 6 bases from J, with 13 bases between. CDR3 sequence reads: CASSIRAQGDEKLFF. Written as DNA, the CDR3 is TGTGCCAGTAGTATAAGAGCACAGGGCGATGAAAAACTGTTTTTT.

This sequence joins TRBV20-1 and TRBJ2-1, with TRBD2 matching over 9 bases. The CDR3 is 14 amino acids. Trimming cost V 2 bases and J 12 bases; bases outside gene matches: 11. CDR1 and CDR2 from the germline V gene are DFQATT and SNEGSKA (reference sequence). This chain's CDR3 is CSARLEGSGGGQFF. The DNA for the CDR3 is TGCAGTGCTAGACTCGAAGGTAGCGGGGGAGGGCAGTTCTTC.

There are many counts of this clonotype. The rearrangement uses TRBV5-1 and TRBJ2-3; 7 bases match TRBD1. With 2 bases clipped from V and 2 bases from J, the junction kept 5 bases outside the gene matches. Germline V gene data show CDR1 as SGHRS and CDR2 as YFSETQ. The CDR3 runs to 15 residues. The CDR3 sequence: CASSFRQGSTDTQYF. The CDR3 DNA follows: TGCGCCAGCAGCTTTCGACAGGGATCCACAGATACGCAGTATTTT.

The rearrangement joins TRBV4-1 to TRBJ1-5; D gene ambiguous. V was trimmed by 4 bases and J by 6 bases, leaving 16 bases between them. CDR1 is MGHRA and CDR2 is YSYEKL in the germline V gene. This CDR3 has 15 amino acids. The chain's CDR3 is CASSLEWGITQPQHF. In DNA form, the CDR3 reads TGCGCCAGCAGCCTAGAATGGGGTATTACTCAGCCCCAGCATTTT.

This clonotype was counted many times. As DNA, the CDR3 is TGTGCCAGCAGCCCGTGGGACAGCCACAATGAGCAGTTCTTC. Amino acid sequence: CASSPWDSHNEQFF. The rearrangement joins TRBV5-5 to TRBJ2-1; 7 nucleotides agree with TRBD1. The CDR3 totals 14 residues. V was pared by 4 bases and J by 5 bases, with 6 bases of the junction left unmatched. Germline V gene lookup returns CDR1 SGHKS and CDR2 YYEKEE (reference sequence). Complete variable domain (other parts from reference TRBV5-5 and TRBJ2-1): DAGVTQSPTHLIKTRGQQVTLRCSPISGHKSVSWYQQVLGQGPQFIFQYYEKEERGRGNFPDRFSARQFPNYSSELNVNALLLGDSALYLCASSPWDSHNEQFFGPGTRLTVL.

V usage is TRBV7-2 and J usage is TRBJ1-6, with a tentative D call TRBD1 (5 bases). V lost 4 bases and J 12 bases, leaving 19 bases between the germline ends. This CDR3 region has 15 residues. Germline V CDR1 and CDR2: SGHTA, FQGNSA. The CDR3 sequence is CASSWTTGGLEPLHF. The CDR3 coding sequence is TGTGCCAGCAGCTGGACCACAGGTGGATTGGAACCCCTCCACTTT.

This clonotype was detected many times. V gene TRBV7-9 combines with J gene TRBJ2-7; 7 nucleotides align to TRBD2. The CDR3 consists of 12 residues. V lost 5 bases to trimming and J lost 4 bases; unmatched junction nucleotides: 2. The germline V gene encodes CDR1 SEHNR and CDR2 FQNEAQ (reference sequence). DNA of the CDR3: TGTGCCAGCAGCCCGGGGGGTTACGAGCAGTACTTC. Translation: CASSPGGYEQYF.

This clonotype has ten or more counts. The CDR3 here is CASSLGTSGRYNEQFF. The CDR3 DNA follows: TGTGCCAGCAGCCTAGGGACTAGCGGGAGGTATAATGAGCAGTTCTTC. This sequence joins TRBV7-3 and TRBJ2-1, with 15 positions matching TRBD2. Unmatched junction bases numbered 6, after V lost 5 bases and J lost 7 bases. This CDR3 has 16 residues. CDR1 is SGHTA, CDR2 FQGTGA, per germline.

This clonotype was found many times. The CDR3 sequence: CASRPGFNQPQHF. Written as DNA, the CDR3 is TGTGCCAGCAGGCCGGGGTTCAATCAGCCCCAGCATTTT. The chain employs TRBV6-1 and TRBJ1-5; no definite D call. The CDR3 is made up of 13 amino acids. From germline, CDR1 is MNHNS and CDR2 SASEGT. Trimming stripped 6 bases from V and 3 bases from J, with 9 bases between.

At least ten counts were recorded for this clonotype. This rearrangement joins TRBV12-3 or TRBV12-4 to TRBJ2-1, with D perhaps TRBD2 (6 bases). CDR3 length: 16 amino acids. V gave up 4 bases and J gave up 4 bases, with 17 bases separating them. In nucleotides, the CDR3 is TGTGCCAGCAGTTCGAAGGAGGGATTCACTTACAATGAGCAGTTCTTC. This encodes CASSSKEGFTYNEQFF.

This clonotype was counted at least ten times. The rearrangement links TRBV11-2 to TRBJ1-1, with a possible D match to TRBD1 (5 bases). This CDR3 has 13 residues. Germline V gene lookup returns CDR1 SGHAT and CDR2 FQNNGV. The V end was cut by 7 bases, the J end by 7 bases, with 16 bases between. CDR3 sequence reads: CASMLLEGYEAFF. In DNA form, the CDR3 reads TGTGCCAGCATGCTCTTAGAGGGGTATGAAGCTTTCTTT.